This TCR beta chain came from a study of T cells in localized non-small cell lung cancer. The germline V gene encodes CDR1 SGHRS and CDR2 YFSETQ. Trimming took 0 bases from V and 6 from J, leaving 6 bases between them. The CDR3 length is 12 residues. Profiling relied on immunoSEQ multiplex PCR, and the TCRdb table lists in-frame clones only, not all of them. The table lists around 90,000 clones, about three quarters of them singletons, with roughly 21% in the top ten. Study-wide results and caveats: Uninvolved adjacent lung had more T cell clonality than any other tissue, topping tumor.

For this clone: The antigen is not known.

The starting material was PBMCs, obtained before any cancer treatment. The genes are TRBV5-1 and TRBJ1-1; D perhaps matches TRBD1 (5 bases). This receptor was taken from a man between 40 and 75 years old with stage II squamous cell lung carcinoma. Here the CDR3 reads CASSLEGAEAFF. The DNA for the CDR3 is TGCGCCAGCAGCTTGGAAGGGGCTGAAGCTTTCTTT.